A single sample is the source of the 24 T cell receptor beta chains below, sequenced in a study of T cells after yellow fever vaccination. TCRdb recomputed calls from the 5' RACE reads with MiXCR, one row per CDR3 protein. This sample has about 350,000 distinct CDR3 sequences, with 11% found just once. Specimen: PBMCs, collected on the day of the first yellow fever vaccination. Every receptor here comes from a man aged 18 to 29 who received the YFV17D yellow fever vaccine.

The chain has TRBV20-1 and TRBJ2-1; D call uncertain. The germline V and J ends were trimmed by 3 bases and 3 bases, with 12 bases remaining between them. The CDR3 consists of 14 residues. Germline CDR1 DFQATT, CDR2 SNEGSKA (reference sequence). DNA of the CDR3: TGCAGTGCTAGTGTCCCAGGCTTCTACAATGAGCAGTTCTTC. It is translated as CSASVPGFYNEQFF.

This clonotype was counted a few times. The chain couples TRBV19 to TRBJ2-5, with 8 bases fitting TRBD1. The germline gives CDR1 LNHDA, CDR2 SQIVND (reference sequence). This CDR3 comprises 14 residues. Trimming took 6 bases from V and 5 from J; bases not matched to a gene: 8. This CDR3 is CASRQTGVQETQYF. The DNA of the CDR3 is TGTGCCAGTAGGCAGACAGGGGTACAGGAGACCCAGTACTTC.

In its sample, this clonotype was seen many times. At one of its ends the junction is not consistent with the germline gene, which may arise from a read error. The rearrangement links TRBV7-7 to TRBJ2-5, with D unresolved. The CDR3 length is 15 residues. In germline, CDR1 is SSHAT, CDR2 FNYEAQ (reference sequence). The CDR3 region is CASSLAGPATETQYF. In DNA form, the CDR3 reads TGTGCTAGCAGCTTAGCTGGGCCGGCTACGGAGACCCAGTACTTC.

The chain employs TRBV15 and TRBJ2-7; no definite D call. The length of the CDR3 is 12 residues. With 8 bases removed from V and 4 bases from J, the gap between germline ends came to 12 bases. Looked up from germline, CDR1 is LNHNV and CDR2 is YYDKDF (reference sequence). The CDR3 DNA is TGTGCCACCGGCCCCTTCGGGTACGAGCAGTACTTC. Translated, it gives CATGPFGYEQYF.

This clonotype has a count of ten or more. V is TRBV14 and J is TRBJ2-1, with TRBD2 matching 9 bases. Germline V CDR1 and CDR2: SGHDN, FVKESK. Trimming removed 5 bases from V and 8 bases from J; junction bases left unmatched: 7. The CDR3 contains 14 residues. In DNA, the CDR3 is TGTGCCAGCAGCAAGACTAGCGGTTGGGATGAGCAGTTCTTC. Translated: CASSKTSGWDEQFF.

This clonotype has just a few counts. The genes are TRBV12-3 or TRBV12-4 and TRBJ1-4; 8 bases match TRBD1. The V and J ends lost 3 bases and 0 bases, in that order; junction bases with no gene match: 9. This CDR3 region has 18 residues. The CDR3 DNA sequence: TGTGCCAGCAGTTTCGAGGGACAGGATTTCGCAACTAATGAAAAACTGTTTTTT. Translating gives CASSFEGQDFATNEKLFF.

The V and J genes are TRBV5-1 and TRBJ2-7; perhaps TRBD2 as D (6 bases). This CDR3 is built from 15 residues. V lost 6 bases, J lost 0 bases, and 16 bases lay in between. Looked up from germline, CDR1 is SGHRS and CDR2 is YFSETQ. The CDR3 nucleotides read TGCGCCAGCAATCAAGGGACTGCCTACTCCTACGAGCAGTACTTC. It yields the protein CASNQGTAYSYEQYF.

This clonotype was detected only a few times. J is TRBJ1-2 and V is TRBV7-6; perhaps TRBD1 as D (5 bases). The germline V gene has CDR1 SGHVS and CDR2 FNYEAQ. The CDR3 totals 12 residues. V lost 5 bases and J 8 bases, leaving 12 bases between the germline ends. CDR3 sequence reads: CASSRGMGGYTF. The CDR3 DNA sequence: TGTGCCAGCAGCAGGGGTATGGGGGGCTACACCTTC.

The chain couples TRBV9 to TRBJ1-2, with 7 bases matching TRBD1. J gave up 0 bases and V 4 bases, and 6 bases lay outside the gene matches. The germline V gene has CDR1 SGDLS and CDR2 YYNGEE. The CDR3 consists of 15 residues. CDR3 DNA sequence: TGTGCCAGCAGCCCCCCCGGGACAGCTAACTATGGCTACACCTTC. This codes for CASSPPGTANYGYTF.

This clonotype was counted only a few times. This sequence joins TRBV7-2 and TRBJ1-4; D not certain. The germline V and J ends were trimmed by 5 bases and 4 bases, with 11 bases remaining between them. Germline-derived CDR1 and CDR2 are SGHTA and FQGNSA. The CDR3 is 14 amino acids. CDR3 bases: TGTGCCAGCAGCCCCGCCGGACTTAATGAAAAACTGTTTTTT. This gives the protein CASSPAGLNEKLFF.

This clonotype was seen a few times. V usage is TRBV6-1 and J usage is TRBJ1-2, with TRBD1 matching 9 bases. With V trimmed by 5 bases and J by 6 bases, 10 bases remained unmatched. CDR3 length: 15 amino acids. Germline assignment: CDR1 MNHNS and CDR2 SASEGT. CDR3 sequence: CASSRDRAAVDGYTF. CDR3 bases: TGTGCCAGCAGTCGGGACAGGGCCGCCGTCGATGGCTACACCTTC.

The rearrangement joins TRBV18 to TRBJ1-1; no definite D call. V lost 2 bases and J 2 bases, leaving 12 bases between the germline ends. The CDR3 is 15 amino acids. CDR1 is KGHSH, CDR2 LQKENI, per germline. This CDR3 reads CASSPGSGVNTEAFF. The DNA for the CDR3 is TGTGCCAGCTCACCAGGCTCGGGAGTAAACACTGAAGCTTTCTTT.

DNA for the CDR3: TGCAGTGCCGATGACAGGGGTAGTTCCTACGAGCAGTACGTC. Translating it yields CSADDRGSSYEQYV. The V gene is TRBV20-1, the J gene TRBJ2-7, with 8 bases that match TRBD1. The CDR3 extends over 14 amino acids. The junction had 8 bases not matched to a gene; V was cut back by 6 bases and J by 1 base. Looked up from germline, CDR1 is DFQATT and CDR2 is SNEGSKA (reference sequence).

This clonotype has more than one count but fewer than ten. In nucleotides, the CDR3 is TGTGCCAGCAGCTTAGCTCCTAGCGGGGGGGTGGGTGAGACCCAGTACTTC. Residues: CASSLAPSGGVGETQYF. This chain uses TRBV7-2 with TRBJ2-5, with TRBD2 matching over 12 bases. The V segment lost 0 bases and the J segment 5 bases; nucleotides outside the gene matches: 7. The CDR3 has 17 residues. CDR1 SGHTA and CDR2 FQGNSA come from the germline V gene.

CDR3 amino acids: CASSLATARHGYTF. In nucleotides, the CDR3 is TGTGCCAGCAGCTTAGCGACAGCTCGACATGGCTACACCTTC. The V and J genes are TRBV7-9 and TRBJ1-2; tentatively, D is TRBD1 (5 bases). V shed 0 bases and J shed 6 bases, with 11 bases lying between them. The CDR3 runs to 14 residues. The germline V gene has CDR1 SEHNR and CDR2 FQNEAQ (reference sequence).

The chain employs TRBV12-3 or TRBV12-4 and TRBJ2-1, with 9 bases matching TRBD1. This CDR3 contains 13 residues. J lost 7 bases, V lost 5 bases, and 3 bases had no gene match. The CDR3 region is CASSRTGVNEQFF. Written as DNA, the CDR3 is TGTGCCAGCAGTCGGACAGGGGTTAATGAGCAGTTCTTC.

This clonotype appeared a few times. The CDR3, as DNA: TGTGCCAGCAGTCTATCAGGGGTAGAGCAGTTCTTC. Its translation is CASSLSGVEQFF. The rearrangement joins TRBV7-2 to TRBJ2-1; tentatively, D is TRBD1 (6 bases). CDR1 is SGHTA, CDR2 FQGNSA, per germline. This CDR3 region has 12 residues. V lost 6 bases, J lost 10 bases, and 13 bases lay in between.

This clonotype was picked up many times. The chain is built from TRBV20-1 and TRBJ2-3; no reliable D call. This CDR3 is built from 15 residues. V was clipped by 1 base and J by 4 bases, with 15 bases between them. Germline V gene lookup returns CDR1 DFQATT and CDR2 SNEGSKA (reference sequence). CDR3 in amino acids: CSARVHGLSADTQYF. CDR3 nucleotides: TGCAGTGCTAGAGTTCATGGGTTATCAGCAGATACGCAGTATTTT.

This clonotype showed up many times. This chain uses TRBV7-2 with TRBJ2-2; no firm D call. CDR1 SGHTA and CDR2 FQGNSA come from the germline V gene. The CDR3 is made up of 15 amino acids. V lost 7 bases to trimming and J lost 1 base, with 13 bases between them. CDR3 region: CASIPELLNTGELFF. CDR3 nucleotides: TGTGCCAGCATCCCCGAATTACTGAACACCGGGGAGCTGTTTTTT.

This clonotype showed up just a few times. The chain is built from TRBV28 and TRBJ1-5, with D unresolved. The CDR3 sequence is 13 residues long. Trimming pared 6 bases from V and 4 bases from J, leaving 10 bases between. Germline-derived CDR1 and CDR2 are MDHEN and SYDVKM. CDR3 sequence: CASRGFWNQPQHF. CDR3 in DNA: TGTGCCAGCAGGGGATTCTGGAATCAGCCCCAGCATTTT.

The rearrangement joins TRBV7-3 to TRBJ1-2, with D perhaps matching TRBD1 (6 bases). The CDR3 consists of 13 residues. With 5 bases removed from V and 4 bases from J, the gap between germline ends came to 11 bases. Germline CDR1 reads SGHTA; CDR2 reads FQGTGA. The CDR3 here is CASSLGTIYGYTF. Here the CDR3 DNA reads TGTGCCAGCAGCCTCGGGACAATCTATGGCTACACCTTC.

The chain uses TRBV24-1 and TRBJ1-5; D is unresolved. Germline-derived CDR1 and CDR2 are KGHDR and SFDVKD. V lost 9 bases and J 1 base, leaving 18 bases between the germline ends. The CDR3 is made up of 16 amino acids. The DNA for the CDR3 is TGTGCCACCTCCGAAAGCCGGCGTGGGAGCAATCAGCCCCAGCATTTT. This encodes CATSESRRGSNQPQHF.

The chain combines TRBV19 with TRBJ1-1, with TRBD1 identical over 9 bases. Trimming at V came to 6 bases and at J to 3 bases, leaving 8 bases not matched to a gene. Germline values: CDR1 LNHDA, CDR2 SQIVND (reference sequence). This CDR3 spans 15 amino acids. The CDR3 here is CASRRTGVGDTEAFF. The CDR3, as DNA: TGTGCCAGTAGGAGGACAGGGGTAGGTGACACTGAAGCTTTCTTT.

With respect to this clonotype: The junction and the germline gene differ at one end; a read error may be behind it. The genes are TRBV7-7 and TRBJ2-1, with TRBD2 matching 9 bases. This CDR3 is built from 15 residues. Per the germline V gene, CDR1 is SSHAT and CDR2 is FNYEAQ (reference sequence). The CDR3 reads CASSLTTSGYNEQFF. In nucleotides, the CDR3 is TGTGCTAGCAGCTTAACGACTAGCGGATACAATGAGCAGTTCTTC.